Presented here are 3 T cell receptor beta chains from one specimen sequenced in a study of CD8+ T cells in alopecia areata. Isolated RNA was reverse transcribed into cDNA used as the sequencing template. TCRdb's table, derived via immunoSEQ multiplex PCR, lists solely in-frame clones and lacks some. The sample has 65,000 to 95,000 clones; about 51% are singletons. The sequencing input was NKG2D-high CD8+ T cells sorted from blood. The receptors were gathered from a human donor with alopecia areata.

CDR3 coding DNA: TGTGCCAGCAGTTTCGAGGGGGTAGGAGGGGCCAACGTCCTGACTTTC. Translated, it gives CASSFEGVGGANVLTF. The J gene is TRBJ2-6, the V gene TRBV28; D is perhaps TRBD1 (6 bases). Germline values: CDR1 MDHEN, CDR2 SYDVKM. CDR3 length: 16 amino acids. Trimming shortened V by 3 bases and J by 4 bases, and 13 bases separated the two germline ends.

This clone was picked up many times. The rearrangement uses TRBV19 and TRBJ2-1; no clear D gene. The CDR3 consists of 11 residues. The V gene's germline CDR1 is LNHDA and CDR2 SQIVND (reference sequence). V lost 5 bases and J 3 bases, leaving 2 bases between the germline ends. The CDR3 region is CASSYYNEQFF. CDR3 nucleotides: TGTGCCAGTAGTTACTACAATGAGCAGTTCTTC.

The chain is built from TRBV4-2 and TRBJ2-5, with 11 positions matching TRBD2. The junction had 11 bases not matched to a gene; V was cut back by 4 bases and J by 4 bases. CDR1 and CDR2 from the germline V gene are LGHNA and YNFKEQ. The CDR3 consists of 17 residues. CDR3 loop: CASSRLDSGGVRETQYF. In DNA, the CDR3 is TGTGCCAGCAGCCGGCTTGATAGCGGGGGGGTAAGAGAGACCCAGTACTTC.